Described below is a single T cell receptor beta chain sequence and its context. The data were taken from a study of Ad26.COV2.S vaccination and SARS-CoV-2 variants. Sequencing used immunoSEQ multiplex PCR; TCRdb keeps in-frame clones, though not all of them. The table includes 450,000 to 550,000 clones, 80% to 90% detected once. Trimming at V came to 6 bases and at J to 8 bases, leaving 13 bases not matched to a gene. The CDR3 extends over 15 amino acids. The germline V gene encodes CDR1 MDHEN and CDR2 SYDVKM. This sample's treatment: 15 to 20 received Ad26.COV2.S at low or high dose, single or two shots; 5 received placebo; per-sample allocation not given. Sampling took place 63 days after the first vaccine or placebo injection.

This TCR came from a person between 18 and 65 years old who received the Ad26.COV2.S COVID-19 vaccine or a placebo. V is TRBV28 and J is TRBJ1-2; 9 bases match TRBD1. The sequences come from peripheral blood, collected in a trial of Ad26.COV2.S vaccine versus placebo. CDR3 in amino acids: CASSTGGANLLGYTF. In DNA form, the CDR3 reads TGTGCCAGCAGCACAGGGGGCGCCAATCTCTTGGGCTACACCTTC.